The count of the clone carrying this T cell receptor beta chain is one. Its matching antigen is unknown. This CDR3 is built from 15 residues. Germline loops: CDR1 LGHNA, CDR2 YNFKEQ. V dropped 5 bases and J dropped 4; count of bases not matched to a gene: 5. Profiling relied on immunoSEQ multiplex PCR, and the TCRdb table lists in-frame clones only, not all of them. The table includes roughly 100,000 clones, around 90% detected once. The data derive from a study of T cell responses to AZD1222 COVID-19 vaccine. Overall study findings and caveats: A rise in Spike-specific TCR breadth and depth followed two AZD1222 doses. Variant regions that are unmutated are reportedly the target of nearly half of spike-specific TCRs. The study identified only five or six AZD1222 recipients as seropositive at baseline. White British ancestry dominated among donors, who included more females, and clonal diversity was possibly underestimated.

This receptor was obtained from an adult in good health. The sequencing here drew on peripheral blood, taken on day 0 of AZD1222 vaccination. V is TRBV4-2 and J is TRBJ2-7; TRBD2 matches 13 bases. The DNA for the CDR3 is TGTGCCAGCAGCTCCCGGACTAGCGGGAGTTACGAGCAGTACTTC. Protein sequence: CASSSRTSGSYEQYF.